A selection of T cell receptor beta chains follows, all from one sample in a study of persistence of HIV-infected CD4 T cells. Clones were read by immunoSEQ multiplex PCR, and TCRdb kept only the in-frame ones, dropping some. This sample carries 43,000 or so clones, more than 70% of them seen once, and the ten largest clones take just over 1%. These receptors are not linked to any known antigen. This specimen consisted of CD4+ T cells sorted from PBMCs after approximately 18-hour stimulation, obtained from a patient who received antiretroviral therapy. The receptors stem from an adult man with HIV who was CMV-seropositive. Both conserved end residues are part of each CDR3. A D gene is named only where the DNA matches it firmly. Clone size is stated in some rows and not others, as once, few, many or a class when expanded.

V gene: TRBV7-9
clone size: NA
CDR3 length: 16
J gene: TRBJ2-7
D gene: TRBD2
CDR3 DNA: TGTGCCAGCAGCTTAGACGGGGGGACTAGCGCGCGCGAGCAGTACTTC
CDR3 protein: CASSLDGGTSAREQYF

V gene: TRBV5-1
clone size: NA
CDR3 length: 17
J gene: TRBJ1-5
D gene: NA
CDR3 DNA: TGCGCCAGCAGCTTAATAGCCCGAAGGGCCAACAATCAGCCCCAGCATTTT
CDR3 protein: CASSLIARRANNQPQHF

V gene: TRBV7-9
clone size: NA
CDR3 length: 11
J gene: TRBJ1-5
D gene: NA
CDR3 DNA: TGTGCCAGCAGCTTCAATCAGCCCCAGCATTTT
CDR3 protein: CASSFNQPQHF

V gene: TRBV3-1/TRBV3-2
clone size: NA
CDR3 length: 14
J gene: TRBJ1-3
D gene: NA
CDR3 DNA: TGTGCCAGCAGCCAAGGTTACTCTGGAAACACCATATATTTT
CDR3 protein: CASSQGYSGNTIYF

V gene: TRBV19
clone size: NA
CDR3 length: 15
J gene: TRBJ1-6
D gene: NA
CDR3 DNA: TGTGCCAGTAGTGTCCAACTCGACCGGGGTTCACCCCTCCACTTT
CDR3 protein: CASSVQLDRGSPLHF

V gene: TRBV18
clone size: NA
CDR3 length: 12
J gene: TRBJ1-1
D gene: NA
CDR3 DNA: TGTGCCAGCTCACAGGGAAACACTGAAGCTTTCTTT
CDR3 protein: CASSQGNTEAFF

V gene: TRBV15
clone size: NA
CDR3 length: 15
J gene: TRBJ1-1
D gene: NA
CDR3 DNA: TGTGCCACCAGCAGAGATGGAGGGGAGAACACTGAAGCTTTCTTT
CDR3 protein: CATSRDGGENTEAFF

V gene: TRBV12-3/TRBV12-4
clone size: NA
CDR3 length: 13
J gene: TRBJ1-3
D gene: NA
CDR3 DNA: TGTGCCAGCAGCCTGACAGGCGGAAACACCATATATTTT
CDR3 protein: CASSLTGGNTIYF

V gene: TRBV19
clone size: NA
CDR3 length: 20
J gene: TRBJ1-6
D gene: TRBD1
CDR3 DNA: TGTGCCAGTAGTAAGGCAGGGGGCACTTACTCGAGCTCCTATAATTCACCCCTCCACTTT
CDR3 protein: CASSKAGGTYSSSYNSPLHF

V gene: TRBV19
clone size: NA
CDR3 length: 14
J gene: TRBJ1-1
D gene: NA
CDR3 DNA: TGTGCCAGTATCCGGGACCGAATGAACACTGAAGCTTTCTTT
CDR3 protein: CASIRDRMNTEAFF

V gene: TRBV5-1
clone size: few
CDR3 length: 17
J gene: TRBJ1-4
D gene: NA
CDR3 DNA: TGCGCCAGCAGCTTTAACCCCCAGGGATCAACTAATGAAAAACTGTTTTTT
CDR3 protein: CASSFNPQGSTNEKLFF

V gene: TRBV28
clone size: NA
CDR3 length: 14
J gene: TRBJ1-2
D gene: NA
CDR3 DNA: TGTGCCAGCAGGCTCCAAGCTCCAAACTATGGCTACACCTTC
CDR3 protein: CASRLQAPNYGYTF

V gene: TRBV3-1/TRBV3-2
clone size: once
CDR3 length: 14
J gene: TRBJ1-4
D gene: TRBD1
CDR3 DNA: TGTGCCAGCAGGCCGACAGGGGCGGATGAAAAACTGTTTTTT
CDR3 protein: CASRPTGADEKLFF

V gene: TRBV2
clone size: NA
CDR3 length: 14
J gene: TRBJ1-1
D gene: TRBD1
CDR3 DNA: TGTGCCAGCTTAAGGGGGCATCTGAACACTGAAGCTTTCTTT
CDR3 protein: CASLRGHLNTEAFF

V gene: TRBV18
clone size: NA
CDR3 length: 15
J gene: TRBJ2-2
D gene: NA
CDR3 DNA: TGTGCCAGCTCACCTTTAAGGGGCCAAGCCGGGGAGCTGTTTTTT
CDR3 protein: CASSPLRGQAGELFF

V gene: TRBV28
clone size: NA
CDR3 length: 16
J gene: TRBJ2-7
D gene: TRBD1
CDR3 DNA: TGTGCCAGCACCATCCCGCCGGGACAGGGGGCCTACGAGCAGTACTTC
CDR3 protein: CASTIPPGQGAYEQYF

V gene: TRBV3-1/TRBV3-2
clone size: NA
CDR3 length: 15
J gene: TRBJ1-2
D gene: TRBD1
CDR3 DNA: TGTGCCAGCAGCCACTCGAGAGGGGGCGACTATGGCTACACCTTC
CDR3 protein: CASSHSRGGDYGYTF

V gene: TRBV6-5
clone size: few
CDR3 length: 11
J gene: TRBJ1-1
D gene: NA
CDR3 DNA: TGTGCCAGCACTGGTTTGGGGAAAGCTTTCTTT
CDR3 protein: CASTGLGKAFF

V gene: TRBV6-6
clone size: NA
CDR3 length: 14
J gene: TRBJ2-1
D gene: NA
CDR3 DNA: TGTGCCAGCAGTTACTCGGCAGTATACAATGAGCAGTTCTTC
CDR3 protein: CASSYSAVYNEQFF

V gene: TRBV15
clone size: NA
CDR3 length: 15
J gene: TRBJ1-5
D gene: TRBD1
CDR3 DNA: TGTGCCACCAGCAGAGGAGGGACAGGTTATCAGCCCCAGCATTTT
CDR3 protein: CATSRGGTGYQPQHF

V gene: TRBV10-1
clone size: NA
CDR3 length: 12
J gene: TRBJ1-2
D gene: NA
CDR3 DNA: TGCGCCAGCAGTGGGGGAGACGGTGACTACACCTTC
CDR3 protein: CASSGGDGDYTF

V gene: TRBV7-3
clone size: NA
CDR3 length: 13
J gene: TRBJ1-2
D gene: NA
CDR3 DNA: TGTGCCAGCAGCCTCCGGACCGATGGTGGCTACACCTTC
CDR3 protein: CASSLRTDGGYTF

V gene: TRBV12-3/TRBV12-4
clone size: NA
CDR3 length: 12
J gene: TRBJ1-2
D gene: NA
CDR3 DNA: TGTGCCAGCAGCGGGACATTGGGAGGCTACACCTTC
CDR3 protein: CASSGTLGGYTF

V gene: TRBV14
clone size: NA
CDR3 length: 17
J gene: TRBJ1-2
D gene: TRBD1
CDR3 DNA: TGTGCCAGCAGCCAGTACAAGACAGGGGGCGGACTAACCCAACTCACCTTC
CDR3 protein: CASSQYKTGGGLTQLTF

V gene: TRBV18
clone size: NA
CDR3 length: 15
J gene: TRBJ2-2
D gene: TRBD2
CDR3 DNA: TGTGCCAGCTCACCGGGACTAGCAAACACCGGGGAGCTGTTTTTT
CDR3 protein: CASSPGLANTGELFF

V gene: TRBV5-5
clone size: NA
CDR3 length: 15
J gene: TRBJ1-2
D gene: NA
CDR3 DNA: TGTGCCAGCAAGCAGGGGCCGGGCCAAAACTATGGCTACACCTTC
CDR3 protein: CASKQGPGQNYGYTF

V gene: TRBV28
clone size: NA
CDR3 length: 14
J gene: TRBJ1-1
D gene: NA
CDR3 DNA: TGTGCCAGCAGCCCTCCCGGGGCAGGTACTGAAGCTTTCTTT
CDR3 protein: CASSPPGAGTEAFF

V gene: TRBV28
clone size: NA
CDR3 length: 15
J gene: TRBJ1-3
D gene: NA
CDR3 DNA: TGTGCCAGCAGTCCTGCGGCAGGAACTGGAAACACCATATATTTT
CDR3 protein: CASSPAAGTGNTIYF

V gene: TRBV2
clone size: NA
CDR3 length: 13
J gene: TRBJ1-6
D gene: NA
CDR3 DNA: TGTGCCACCGGACGGGAGGGGAATTCACCCCTCCACTTT
CDR3 protein: CATGREGNSPLHF

V gene: TRBV3-1/TRBV3-2
clone size: NA
CDR3 length: 16
J gene: TRBJ1-2
D gene: TRBD1
CDR3 DNA: TGTGCCAGCAGCCCTACGGGACAGCCTACCTCTGGGGGCTACACCTTC
CDR3 protein: CASSPTGQPTSGGYTF

V gene: TRBV19
clone size: NA
CDR3 length: 16
J gene: TRBJ1-1
D gene: TRBD1
CDR3 DNA: TGTGCCAGTAGCCCTAGACAGGGCTTCATGAACACTGAAGCTTTCTTT
CDR3 protein: CASSPRQGFMNTEAFF

V gene: TRBV19
clone size: NA
CDR3 length: 15
J gene: TRBJ1-5
D gene: NA
CDR3 DNA: TGTGCCAGTAGGGAGGGGGACGGGATAATATCGCCCCAGCATTTT
CDR3 protein: CASREGDGIISPQHF

V gene: TRBV2
clone size: once
CDR3 length: 15
J gene: TRBJ2-3
D gene: TRBD2
CDR3 DNA: TGTGCCAGCAGTGACGGTACCAGCGGGGATCGTACGCAGTATTTT
CDR3 protein: CASSDGTSGDRTQYF

V gene: TRBV7-9
clone size: NA
CDR3 length: 16
J gene: TRBJ1-5
D gene: NA
CDR3 DNA: TGTGCCAGCAGCTTAGGAAGGGGTAACAGCAATCAGCCCCAGCATTTT
CDR3 protein: CASSLGRGNSNQPQHF

V gene: TRBV6-5
clone size: NA
CDR3 length: 14
J gene: TRBJ1-1
D gene: NA
CDR3 DNA: TGTGCCAGCACCCTTGGGGCCATGAGCACTGAAGCTTTCTTT
CDR3 protein: CASTLGAMSTEAFF

V gene: TRBV5-5
clone size: NA
CDR3 length: 13
J gene: TRBJ1-1
D gene: NA
CDR3 DNA: TGTGCCAGCAGCTTGCGGGGGGACACTGAAGCTTTCTTT
CDR3 protein: CASSLRGDTEAFF

V gene: TRBV6-5
clone size: once
CDR3 length: 15
J gene: TRBJ2-3
D gene: TRBD1
CDR3 DNA: TGTGCCAGCAGTTACCAGAGCAGGGGGAGAGATACGCAGTATTTT
CDR3 protein: CASSYQSRGRDTQYF

V gene: TRBV2
clone size: NA
CDR3 length: 15
J gene: TRBJ1-3
D gene: NA
CDR3 DNA: TGTGCCAGCAGTAAGACCCGGGCGGGGGGAAACACCATATATTTT
CDR3 protein: CASSKTRAGGNTIYF

V gene: TRBV28
clone size: NA
CDR3 length: 13
J gene: TRBJ2-1
D gene: NA
CDR3 DNA: TGTGCCAGCAGTCCCTCCCGGGCCAATGAGCAGTTCTTC
CDR3 protein: CASSPSRANEQFF

V gene: TRBV5-4
clone size: once
CDR3 length: 14
J gene: TRBJ1-1
D gene: NA
CDR3 DNA: TGTGCCAGCAGCTTTCAGGGTTTTAACAGTGAAGCTTTCTTT
CDR3 protein: CASSFQGFNSEAFF

V gene: TRBV10-3
clone size: NA
CDR3 length: 15
J gene: TRBJ1-1
D gene: NA
CDR3 DNA: TGTGCCATCAGCGACGTAGGAGGTTCGAGCACTGAAGCTTTCTTT
CDR3 protein: CAISDVGGSSTEAFF

V gene: TRBV7-3
clone size: NA
CDR3 length: 13
J gene: TRBJ1-1
D gene: NA
CDR3 DNA: TGTGCCAGCAGCTTGGGTAGGGGTGCGGGGGCTTTCTTT
CDR3 protein: CASSLGRGAGAFF

V gene: TRBV30
clone size: NA
CDR3 length: 15
J gene: TRBJ2-1
D gene: TRBD2
CDR3 DNA: TGTGCCTGGAGTGTACGGGGCGGGGGGAGGAATGAGCAGTTCTTC
CDR3 protein: CAWSVRGGGRNEQFF

V gene: TRBV10-2
clone size: NA
CDR3 length: 15
J gene: TRBJ2-2
D gene: TRBD2
CDR3 DNA: TGCGCCAGCAGTGAAAGCGGGGGCCCCACCGGGGAGCTGTTTTTT
CDR3 protein: CASSESGGPTGELFF

V gene: TRBV19
clone size: once
CDR3 length: 14
J gene: TRBJ2-3
D gene: TRBD2
CDR3 DNA: TGTGCCAGTATGAGCGGGGTTTTCACAGATACGCAGTATTTT
CDR3 protein: CASMSGVFTDTQYF

V gene: TRBV3-1/TRBV3-2
clone size: NA
CDR3 length: 14
J gene: TRBJ1-1
D gene: NA
CDR3 DNA: TGTGCCAGCAGCCAATTCAAAAGGGGGACTGAAGCTTTCTTT
CDR3 protein: CASSQFKRGTEAFF

V gene: TRBV6-5
clone size: NA
CDR3 length: 14
J gene: TRBJ2-3
D gene: NA
CDR3 DNA: TGTGCCAGCAGGGTCGCAGGGGGCACAGATACGCAGTATTTT
CDR3 protein: CASRVAGGTDTQYF